These T cell receptor beta chains were read from a single sample in a study of blood T cell repertoires in COVID-19. The protocol was immunoSEQ multiplex PCR, while the TCRdb copy is restricted to in-frame clones and leaves out a portion. Among about 160,000 clones listed, around 84% were seen once. The sample consisted of PBMCs or T cells enriched from blood (not recorded which). These receptors originate from a man aged 45 to 65 who had recovered from COVID-19. Both conserved end residues are part of each CDR3. Each record gives: V gene, clone size, J gene, D gene, CDR3 protein, CDR3 DNA. D genes are given only for firm matches. A clone size is listed for some rows: how often the clone was seen (once, few, many), or a class if it is expanded.

TRBV27,.,TRBJ1-2,TRBD1,CASSYRGNYGYTF,TGTGCCAGCAGTTACAGGGGAAACTATGGCTACACCTTC
TRBV29-1,.,TRBJ1-2,TRBD1,CSVEEGQGARHGYTF,TGCAGCGTTGAAGAGGGACAGGGGGCACGGCATGGCTACACCTTC
TRBV7-3,.,TRBJ2-1,TRBD2,CASSRGLALYNEQFF,TGTGCCAGCAGCCGGGGACTAGCCCTATACAATGAGCAGTTCTTC
TRBV5-6,.,TRBJ1-1,.,CASSPKTDQNTEAFF,TGTGCCAGCAGCCCCAAGACAGACCAGAACACTGAAGCTTTCTTT
TRBV5-1,.,TRBJ2-5,.,CASSSGGTGKETQYF,TGCGCCAGCAGCTCGGGGGGGACAGGGAAAGAGACCCAGTACTTC
TRBV7-9,.,TRBJ2-2,.,CASTQTGRNTGELFF,TGTGCCAGCACACAGACAGGACGGAACACCGGGGAGCTGTTTTTT
TRBV7-8,.,TRBJ2-3,TRBD2,CASSSQRGGTDTQYF,TGTGCCAGCAGCTCTCAGCGGGGGGGAACAGATACGCAGTATTTT
TRBV18,once,TRBJ1-5,TRBD1,CASSYRAQGAPLTQHF,TGTGCCAGCTCTTACAGAGCACAGGGGGCCCCTCTGACCCAGCATTTT
TRBV11-1,.,TRBJ1-2,TRBD1,CASSVNRGFYGYTF,TGTGCCAGCAGCGTAAACAGGGGCTTCTATGGCTACACCTTC
TRBV10-3,few,TRBJ1-5,TRBD1,CAISEGGQVNQPQHF,TGTGCCATCAGTGAAGGGGGACAGGTCAATCAGCCCCAGCATTTT
TRBV11-2,.,TRBJ2-1,TRBD2,CASSPGGTSNYNEQFF,TGTGCCAGCAGCCCAGGGGGGACTAGCAACTACAATGAGCAGTTCTTC
TRBV10-3,.,TRBJ1-6,TRBD1,CAISEDPPGQGSSPLHF,TGTGCCATCAGTGAAGACCCGCCGGGACAGGGAAGCTCACCCCTCCACTTT
TRBV9,.,TRBJ2-7,TRBD1,CASSVGGTGAHEQYF,TGTGCCAGCAGCGTAGGGGGGACAGGGGCTCACGAGCAGTACTTC
TRBV12-3/TRBV12-4,once,TRBJ2-1,.,CASSSLTLEQFF,TGTGCCAGCAGCTCACTTACCCTTGAGCAGTTCTTC
TRBV7-3,.,TRBJ2-6,.,CASSLGQANVLTF,TGTGCCAGCAGCTTGGGCCAGGCCAACGTCCTGACTTTC
TRBV2,few,TRBJ1-3,.,CASSGWGLPISSGNTIYF,TGTGCCAGCAGTGGCTGGGGACTCCCGATAAGCTCTGGAAACACCATATATTTT
TRBV9,.,TRBJ1-6,.,CASSVGEGGNSPLHF,TGTGCCAGCAGCGTAGGAGAGGGCGGTAATTCACCCCTCCACTTT
TRBV5-4,.,TRBJ2-6,TRBD1,CASRPKQGTGANVLTF,TGTGCCAGCAGACCGAAACAGGGGACTGGGGCCAACGTCCTGACTTTC
TRBV2,.,TRBJ2-7,.,CASRAGHYEQYF,TGTGCCAGCAGAGCGGGACACTACGAGCAGTACTTC
TRBV10-3,.,TRBJ1-3,TRBD1,CAISEIGTGDTIYF,TGTGCCATCAGTGAGATTGGGACAGGGGACACCATATATTTT
TRBV7-8,.,TRBJ2-5,TRBD2,CASSRGLAGGRETQYF,TGTGCCAGCAGCCGAGGGCTAGCGGGGGGCCGGGAGACCCAGTACTTC
TRBV5-6,.,TRBJ2-5,.,CASSLLGNQETQYF,TGTGCCAGCAGCTTGTTGGGCAACCAAGAGACCCAGTACTTC
TRBV3-1/TRBV3-2,once,TRBJ1-2,.,CASSHRTGDNYGYTF,TGTGCCAGCAGCCACAGGACCGGGGATAACTATGGCTACACCTTC
TRBV19,.,TRBJ2-7,TRBD2,CASSFRGGARSYEQYF,TGTGCCAGTAGTTTTAGGGGAGGGGCCCGCTCCTACGAGCAGTACTTC
TRBV5-1,.,TRBJ2-7,TRBD1,CASSWRTGEHEQYF,TGCGCCAGCAGCTGGAGGACAGGGGAACACGAGCAGTACTTC
TRBV5-1,.,TRBJ1-4,TRBD1,CASSSGGISEKLFF,TGCGCCAGCAGCTCAGGGGGGATAAGTGAAAAACTGTTTTTT
TRBV6-1,once,TRBJ1-1,.,CASSEGGLSTEAFF,TGTGCCAGCAGTGAGGGGGGTTTGAGCACTGAAGCTTTCTTT
TRBV5-5,.,TRBJ1-1,.,CASSRDSLTEAFF,TGTGCCAGCAGCCGAGACAGCCTAACTGAAGCTTTCTTT
TRBV4-1,.,TRBJ2-7,TRBD2,CASSQDGSGGAFYEQYF,TGCGCCAGCAGCCAAGACGGTAGCGGGGGGGCCTTCTACGAGCAGTACTTC
TRBV15,once,TRBJ1-1,.,CATSSIRGGTEAFF,TGTGCCACCAGCAGTATAAGAGGGGGCACTGAAGCTTTCTTT
TRBV5-6,.,TRBJ1-6,TRBD1,CASSFQGALNSPLHF,TGTGCCAGCAGCTTTCAGGGGGCCCTAAATTCACCCCTCCACTTT
TRBV14,.,TRBJ2-1,TRBD2,CASSLFPGTSGEGEQFF,TGTGCCAGCAGCCTGTTCCCCGGGACTAGCGGGGAAGGTGAGCAGTTCTTC